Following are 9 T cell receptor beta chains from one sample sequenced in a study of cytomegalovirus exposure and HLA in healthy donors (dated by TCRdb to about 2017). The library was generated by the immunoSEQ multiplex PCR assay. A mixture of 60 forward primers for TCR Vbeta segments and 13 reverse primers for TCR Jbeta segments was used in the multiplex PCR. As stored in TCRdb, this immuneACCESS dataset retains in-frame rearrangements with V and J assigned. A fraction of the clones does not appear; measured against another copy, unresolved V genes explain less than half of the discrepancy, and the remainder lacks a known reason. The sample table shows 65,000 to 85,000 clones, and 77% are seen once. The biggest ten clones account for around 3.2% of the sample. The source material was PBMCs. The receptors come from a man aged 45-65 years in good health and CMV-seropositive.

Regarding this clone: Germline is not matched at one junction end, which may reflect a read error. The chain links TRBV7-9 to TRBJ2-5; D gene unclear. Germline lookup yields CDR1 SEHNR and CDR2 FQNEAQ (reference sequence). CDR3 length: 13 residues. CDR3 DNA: TGTTCCAGCAGCTTAGGAGCTCAAGAGACCCAGTACTTC. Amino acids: CSSSLGAQETQYF.

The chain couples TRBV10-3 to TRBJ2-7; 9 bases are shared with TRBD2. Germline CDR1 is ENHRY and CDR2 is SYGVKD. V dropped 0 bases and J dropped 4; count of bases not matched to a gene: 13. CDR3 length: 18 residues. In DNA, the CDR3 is TGTGCCATCAGTGAGTCTGGTAGGTCTAGCGGGACAGCATACGAGCAGTACTTC. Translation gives CAISESGRSSGTAYEQYF.

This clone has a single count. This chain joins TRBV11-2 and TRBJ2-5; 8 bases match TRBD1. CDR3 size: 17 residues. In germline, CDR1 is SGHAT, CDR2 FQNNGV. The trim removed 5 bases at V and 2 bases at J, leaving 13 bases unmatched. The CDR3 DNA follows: TGTGCCAGCAGCCTGAACACGGTGAGGGACAGGCAAGAGACCCAGTACTTC. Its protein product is CASSLNTVRDRQETQYF.

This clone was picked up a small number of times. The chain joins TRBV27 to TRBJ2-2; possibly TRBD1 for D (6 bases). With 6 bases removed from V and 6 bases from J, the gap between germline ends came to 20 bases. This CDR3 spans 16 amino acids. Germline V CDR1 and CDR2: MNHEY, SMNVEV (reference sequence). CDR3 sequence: CASREQGRIFPGELFF. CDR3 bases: TGTGCCAGCAGGGAACAGGGTCGAATCTTCCCCGGGGAGCTGTTTTTT.

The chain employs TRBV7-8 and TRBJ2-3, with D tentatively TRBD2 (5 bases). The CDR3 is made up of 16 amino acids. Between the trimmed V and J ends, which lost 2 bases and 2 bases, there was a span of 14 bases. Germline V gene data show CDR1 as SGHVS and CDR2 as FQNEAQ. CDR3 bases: TGTGCCAGCAGCTTAAGGCGACTACCCGTCACAGATACGCAGTATTTT. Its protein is CASSLRRLPVTDTQYF.

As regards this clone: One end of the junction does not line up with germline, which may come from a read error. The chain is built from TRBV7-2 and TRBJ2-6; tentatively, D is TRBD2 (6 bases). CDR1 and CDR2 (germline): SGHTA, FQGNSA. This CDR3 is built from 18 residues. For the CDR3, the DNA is TGTGCCAGCAGCTTAAGCCTCGGGAGCGGCTCTGGGGCCAACGGCCTGACTTTC. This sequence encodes CASSLSLGSGSGANGLTF.

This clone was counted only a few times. The CDR3 is CAYRGLNEQFF. The CDR3 nucleotides read TGTGCCTACAGGGGGCTCAATGAGCAGTTCTTC. The V call is TRBV30, the J call TRBJ2-1; 9 nucleotides match TRBD1. Germline V lookup: CDR1 GTSNPN, CDR2 SVGIG (reference sequence). The CDR3 consists of 11 residues. V lost 7 bases, J lost 6 bases, and 1 base stayed unmatched.

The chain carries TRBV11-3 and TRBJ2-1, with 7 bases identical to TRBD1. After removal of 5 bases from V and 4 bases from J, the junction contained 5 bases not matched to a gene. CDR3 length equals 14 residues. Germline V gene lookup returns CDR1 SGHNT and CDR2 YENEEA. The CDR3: CASSPDRMYNEQFF. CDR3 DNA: TGTGCCAGCAGCCCGGACAGGATGTACAATGAGCAGTTCTTC.

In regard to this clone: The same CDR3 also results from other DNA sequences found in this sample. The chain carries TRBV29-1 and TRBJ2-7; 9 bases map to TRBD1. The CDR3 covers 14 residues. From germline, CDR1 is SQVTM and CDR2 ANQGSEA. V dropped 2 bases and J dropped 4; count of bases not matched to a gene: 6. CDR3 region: CSVELGDRGYEQYF. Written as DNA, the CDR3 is TGCAGCGTTGAACTCGGAGACAGGGGGTACGAGCAGTACTTC.